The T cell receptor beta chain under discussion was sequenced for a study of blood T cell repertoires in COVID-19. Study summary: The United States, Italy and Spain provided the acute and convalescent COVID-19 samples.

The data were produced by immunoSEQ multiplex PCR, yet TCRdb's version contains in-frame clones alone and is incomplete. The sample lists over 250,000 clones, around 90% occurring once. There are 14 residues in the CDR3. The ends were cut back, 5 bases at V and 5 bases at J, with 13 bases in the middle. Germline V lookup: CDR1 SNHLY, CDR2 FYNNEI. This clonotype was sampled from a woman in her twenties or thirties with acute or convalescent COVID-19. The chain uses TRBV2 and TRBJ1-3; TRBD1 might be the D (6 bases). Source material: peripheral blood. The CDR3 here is CASSQQGSRNTIYF. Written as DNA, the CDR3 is TGTGCCAGCAGTCAACAGGGTAGTAGAAACACCATATATTTT.